The 3 T cell receptor beta chains reported below all come from one sample, sequenced in a study of blood T cell repertoires in COVID-19. Assay: immunoSEQ multiplex PCR; the TCRdb copy retains only in-frame clones and omits some. The table shows 350,000 to 450,000 clones, with more than 80% occurring only once. What was sequenced was PBMCs or T cells enriched from blood (not recorded which). The receptors derive from a man aged 25-45 years who had recovered from COVID-19.

This chain connects TRBV30 to TRBJ1-1; D gene unclear. Trimming stripped 3 bases from V and 0 bases from J, with 17 bases between. CDR3 size: 16 residues. Looked up from germline, CDR1 is GTSNPN and CDR2 is SVGIG (reference sequence). The CDR3, as DNA: TGTGCCTGGAGAGAAATGAGAGGGAAGATGAACACTGAAGCTTTCTTT. This gives the protein CAWREMRGKMNTEAFF.

The chain recombines TRBV4-1 with TRBJ2-4; D possibly corresponds to TRBD2 (5 bases). V was shortened by 4 bases and J by 0 bases, with 10 bases between the two germline ends. The CDR3 length is 15 residues. From germline, CDR1 is MGHRA and CDR2 YSYEKL. The CDR3 DNA reads as TGCGCCAGCAGCCGACTACAGCTAGCCAAAAACATTCAGTACTTC. It is translated as CASSRLQLAKNIQYF.

This clone turned up a few times. This chain links TRBV5-1 with TRBJ2-2; D call uncertain. Germline values: CDR1 SGHRS, CDR2 YFSETQ. The length of the CDR3 is 14 residues. V lost 3 bases, J lost 5 bases, and 11 bases lay in between. The CDR3 reads CASSSGGATGELFF. The DNA for the CDR3 is TGCGCCAGCAGCTCCGGTGGTGCGACCGGGGAGCTGTTTTTT.